This TCR beta chain originates from a study of cytomegalovirus exposure and HLA in healthy donors. Broader study findings: A later examination showed that TCR association rates differed by HLA locus, with DRB1 most and HLA-C fewest.

Comments on this clone: Antigen unknown.

Primers for the PCR totalled 60 Vbeta and 13 Jbeta. Assay used: immunoSEQ multiplex PCR; TCRdb lists only in-frame clones, some missing. The data hold roughly 200,000 clones, with about 83% observed a single time. Germline V gives CDR1 SGHRS, CDR2 YFSETQ. Between the trimmed V and J ends, which lost 4 bases and 5 bases, there was a span of 21 bases. CDR3 length: 17 residues. The origin of this receptor is a man in his forties in good health and CMV-seropositive. Source material: PBMCs. The chain combines TRBV5-1 with TRBJ2-2, with D possibly being TRBD2 (6 bases). The DNA of the CDR3 is TGCGCCAGCAGCCCTCTAGCGTGGAGGGCCCGAACCGGGGAGCTGTTTTTT. Protein sequence: CASSPLAWRARTGELFF.